These T cell receptor delta chains were read from a single sample in a study of Vδ1+ human thymocytes. TCRdb re-identified clones in the multiplex PCR reads via CATT. Of 80,000 or so delta-chain clones in the sample, approximately 37% were seen once. The material sequenced was Vdelta1+ gamma-delta thymocytes from the thymus. The receptors stem from a boy in the first two years of life who had congenital heart surgery. Each CDR3 is given with its conserved first and last residue. Fields, in order: J gene, V gene, CDR3 protein.

TRDJ1 TRDV1 CALGNPVPIGAGDNTDKLIF
TRDJ1 TRDV1 CALGTVLGVGKLIF
TRDJ1 TRDV1 CALGELLPHDLGDIPVHYTDKLIF
TRDJ1 TRDV1 CALGEHRWASKLIF
TRDJ1 TRDV1 CALGGLYTDKLIF
TRDJ1 TRDV1 CALGILTLPGRDPTDKLIF
TRDJ1 TRDV1 CALGELRGPRVTGGYPTDKLIF
TRDJ1 TRDV1 CALGEWGPFLPGLIF
TRDJ3 TRDV1 CALGPCFIRSYRFGLRSWDTRQMFF
TRDJ1 TRDV1 CALGDLMKLPYWGTHTDKLIF
TRDJ1 TRDV1 CALGGEGMMRPTPRYWGIRAKLIF
TRDJ1 TRDV1 CALGEPNFYPRKADKLIF
TRDJ1 TRDV1 CALGEYVWEVLRSGDDKLIF
TRDJ1 TRDV1 CALGEEPGLGDPKLIF
TRDJ1 TRDV1 CALGECAYGDNTDKLIF
TRDJ1 TRDV1 CALGELISPQLGDYTDKLIF
TRDJ1 TRDV1 CALGERTRGTKALTGGYAPYTDKLIF
TRDJ1 TRDV1 CALGEVVILGDSTDKPIF
TRDJ1 TRDV2 CACDRRPSYGLGDILGLYKLIF
TRDJ1 TRDV2 CACDTCHDTGDKLIF
TRDJ1 TRDV1 CALGESLRASDKLIF
TRDJ1 TRDV2 CACGWGIRETRYTDKLIF
TRDJ1 TRDV1 CALGVRCSYFLPSFDKLIF
TRDJ1 TRDV1 CALGELILRLHPTGGPTDKLIF
TRDJ1 TRDV1 CALGELRPSRRADKLIF
TRDJ1 TRDV1 CALGEKPLLGIPYTDKLIF
TRDJ1 TRDV2 CACDLGGVDKLIF
TRDJ1 TRDV1 CALGELVVSAAYTDKLIF
TRDJ1 TRDV1 CALGNARTFLRRLGDKLIF
TRDJ1 TRDV2 CACDTLFWTLYTDKLIF
TRDJ1 TRDV1 CALGCTGEDKLIF
TRDJ1 TRDV1 CALGATSFQLCTDKLIF
TRDJ1 TRDV1 CALGELPGWSSRYTDKLIF